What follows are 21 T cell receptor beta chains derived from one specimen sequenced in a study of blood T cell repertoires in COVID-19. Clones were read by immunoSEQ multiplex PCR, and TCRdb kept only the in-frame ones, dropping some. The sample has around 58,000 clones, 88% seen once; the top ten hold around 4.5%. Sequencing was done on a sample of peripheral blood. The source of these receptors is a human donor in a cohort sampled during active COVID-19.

CDR3 DNA: TGTGCCAGTAGTATAGTAACTAGCGGGGTTAAAAATGAGCAGTTCTTC. It encodes CASSIVTSGVKNEQFF. This chain joins TRBV19 and TRBJ2-1; 10 bases are shared with TRBD2. V shed 1 base, J shed 7 bases, and the junction held 7 bases outside the gene matches. This CDR3 is 16 amino acids long. Germline V gene data show CDR1 as LNHDA and CDR2 as SQIVND (reference sequence).

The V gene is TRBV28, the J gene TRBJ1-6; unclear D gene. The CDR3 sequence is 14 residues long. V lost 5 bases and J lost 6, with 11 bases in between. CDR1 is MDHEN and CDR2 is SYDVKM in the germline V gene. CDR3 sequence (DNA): TGTGCCAGCAGTAGCGGACCGTCTAATTCACCCCTCCACTTT. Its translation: CASSSGPSNSPLHF. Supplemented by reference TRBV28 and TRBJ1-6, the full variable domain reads DVKVTQSSRYLVKRTGEKVFLECVQDMDHENMFWYRQDPGLGLRLIYFSYDVKMKEKGDIPEGYSVSREKKERFSLILESASTNQTSMYLCASSSGPSNSPLHFGNGTRLTVT.

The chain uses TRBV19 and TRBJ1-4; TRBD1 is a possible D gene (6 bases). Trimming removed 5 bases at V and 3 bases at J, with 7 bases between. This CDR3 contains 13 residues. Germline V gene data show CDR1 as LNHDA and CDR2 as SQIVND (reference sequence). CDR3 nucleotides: TGTGCCAGTAGTGACAGGCCTAATGAAAAACTGTTTTTT. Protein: CASSDRPNEKLFF.

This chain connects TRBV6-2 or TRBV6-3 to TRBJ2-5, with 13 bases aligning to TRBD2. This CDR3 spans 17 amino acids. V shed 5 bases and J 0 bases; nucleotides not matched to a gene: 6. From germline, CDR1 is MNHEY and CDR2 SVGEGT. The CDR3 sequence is CASSGGTSGMYQETQYF. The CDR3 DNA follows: TGTGCCAGCAGTGGCGGGACTAGCGGGATGTACCAAGAGACCCAGTACTTC.

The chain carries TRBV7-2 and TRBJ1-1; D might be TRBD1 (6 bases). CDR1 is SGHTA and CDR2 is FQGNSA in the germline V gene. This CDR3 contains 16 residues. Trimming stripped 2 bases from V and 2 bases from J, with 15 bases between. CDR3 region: CASSLWAGTINTEAFF. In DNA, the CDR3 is TGTGCCAGCAGCTTATGGGCAGGGACAATCAACACTGAAGCTTTCTTT.

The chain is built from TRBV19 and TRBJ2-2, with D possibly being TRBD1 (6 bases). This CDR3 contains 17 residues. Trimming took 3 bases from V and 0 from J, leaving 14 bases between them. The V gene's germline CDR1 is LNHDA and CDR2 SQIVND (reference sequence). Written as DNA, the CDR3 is TGTGCCAGTAGTATGAGGTATAACAGGGCGAACACCGGGGAGCTGTTTTTT. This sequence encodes CASSMRYNRANTGELFF.

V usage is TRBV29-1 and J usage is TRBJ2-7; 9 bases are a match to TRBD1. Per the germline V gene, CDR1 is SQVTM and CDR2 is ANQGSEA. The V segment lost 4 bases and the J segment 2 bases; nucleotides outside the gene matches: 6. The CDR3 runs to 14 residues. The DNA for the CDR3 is TGCAGCGTTGTATTGGGGACAGGGCCCTACGAGCAGTACTTC. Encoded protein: CSVVLGTGPYEQYF.

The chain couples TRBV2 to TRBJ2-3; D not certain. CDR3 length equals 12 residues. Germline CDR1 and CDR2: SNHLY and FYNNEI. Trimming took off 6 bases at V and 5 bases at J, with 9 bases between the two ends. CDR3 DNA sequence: TGTGCCAGCAGCGTTGTTAAAGATACGCAGTATTTT. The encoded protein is CASSVVKDTQYF.

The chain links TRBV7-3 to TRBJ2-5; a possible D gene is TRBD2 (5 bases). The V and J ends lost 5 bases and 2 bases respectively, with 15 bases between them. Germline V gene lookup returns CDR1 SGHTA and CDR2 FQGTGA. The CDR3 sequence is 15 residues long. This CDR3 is CASSPGTGGQETQYF. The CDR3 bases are TGTGCCAGCAGCCCCGGTACGGGCGGGCAAGAGACCCAGTACTTC.

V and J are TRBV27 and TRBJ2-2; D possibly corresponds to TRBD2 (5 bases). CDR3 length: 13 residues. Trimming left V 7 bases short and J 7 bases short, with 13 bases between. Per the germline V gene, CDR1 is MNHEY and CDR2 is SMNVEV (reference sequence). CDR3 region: CASTRRTGGELFF. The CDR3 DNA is TGTGCCAGCACCCGGCGGACTGGCGGGGAGCTGTTTTTT.

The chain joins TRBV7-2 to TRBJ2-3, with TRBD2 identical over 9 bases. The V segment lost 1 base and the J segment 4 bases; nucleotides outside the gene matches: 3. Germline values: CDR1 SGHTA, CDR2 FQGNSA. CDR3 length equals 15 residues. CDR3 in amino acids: CASSLVSGGSDTQYF. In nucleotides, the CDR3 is TGTGCCAGCAGCTTAGTCAGCGGGGGGTCAGATACGCAGTATTTT.

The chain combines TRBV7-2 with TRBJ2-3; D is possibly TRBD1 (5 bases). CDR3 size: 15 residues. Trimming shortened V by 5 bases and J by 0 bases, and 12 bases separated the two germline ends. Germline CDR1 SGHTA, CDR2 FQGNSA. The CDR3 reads CASSSQGISTDTQYF. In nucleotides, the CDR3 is TGTGCCAGCAGCAGCCAGGGAATCAGCACAGATACGCAGTATTTT.

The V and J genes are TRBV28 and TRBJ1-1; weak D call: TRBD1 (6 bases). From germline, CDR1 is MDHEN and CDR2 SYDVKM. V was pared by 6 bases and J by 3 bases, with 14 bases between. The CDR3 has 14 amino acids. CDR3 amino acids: CASRPLDRYTEAFF. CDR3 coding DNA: TGTGCCAGCAGACCCCTCGACAGGTACACTGAAGCTTTCTTT. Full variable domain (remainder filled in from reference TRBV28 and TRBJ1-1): DVKVTQSSRYLVKRTGEKVFLECVQDMDHENMFWYRQDPGLGLRLIYFSYDVKMKEKGDIPEGYSVSREKKERFSLILESASTNQTSMYLCASRPLDRYTEAFFGQGTRLTVV.

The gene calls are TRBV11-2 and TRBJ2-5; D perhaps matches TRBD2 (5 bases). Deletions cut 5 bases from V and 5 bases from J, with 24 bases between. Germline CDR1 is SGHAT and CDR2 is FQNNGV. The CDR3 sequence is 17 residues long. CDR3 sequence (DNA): TGTGCCAGCAGCCCCCTGCTCAGGCGTTCGGGAAGGGAGACCCAGTACTTC. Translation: CASSPLLRRSGRETQYF. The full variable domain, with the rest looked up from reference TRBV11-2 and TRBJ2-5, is EAGVAQSPRYKIIEKRQSVAFWCNPISGHATLYWYQQILGQGPKLLIQFQNNGVVDDSQLPKDRFSAERLKGVDSTLKIQPAKLEDSAVYLCASSPLLRRSGRETQYFGPGTRLLVL.

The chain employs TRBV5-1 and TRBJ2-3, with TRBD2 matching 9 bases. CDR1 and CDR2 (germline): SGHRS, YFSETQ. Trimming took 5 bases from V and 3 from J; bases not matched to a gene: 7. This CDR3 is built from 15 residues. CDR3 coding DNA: TGCGCCAGCAGAACGGGACTAGCCTCAACAGATACGCAGTATTTT. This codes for CASRTGLASTDTQYF.

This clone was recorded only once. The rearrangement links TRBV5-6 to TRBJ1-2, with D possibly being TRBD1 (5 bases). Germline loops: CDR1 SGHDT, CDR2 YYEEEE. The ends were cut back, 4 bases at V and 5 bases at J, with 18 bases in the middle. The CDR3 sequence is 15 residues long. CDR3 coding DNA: TGTGCCAGCAGCCGGGGACTCCAGGGAGCATATGGCTACACCTTC. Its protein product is CASSRGLQGAYGYTF.

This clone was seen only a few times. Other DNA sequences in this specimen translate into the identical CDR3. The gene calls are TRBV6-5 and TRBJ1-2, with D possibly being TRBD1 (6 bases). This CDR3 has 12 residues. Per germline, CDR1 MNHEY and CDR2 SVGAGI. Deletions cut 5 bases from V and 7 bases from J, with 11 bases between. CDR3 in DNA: TGTGCCAGCAGTCCCGACAGGCGTGGCTACACCTTC. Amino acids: CASSPDRRGYTF.

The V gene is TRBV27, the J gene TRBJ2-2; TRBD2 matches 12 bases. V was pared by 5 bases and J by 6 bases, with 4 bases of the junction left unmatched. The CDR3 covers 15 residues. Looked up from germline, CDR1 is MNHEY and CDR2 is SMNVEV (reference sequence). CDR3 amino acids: CASSPLAGGAGELFF. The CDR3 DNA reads TGTGCCAGCAGTCCCCTAGCGGGAGGGGCCGGGGAGCTGTTTTTT.

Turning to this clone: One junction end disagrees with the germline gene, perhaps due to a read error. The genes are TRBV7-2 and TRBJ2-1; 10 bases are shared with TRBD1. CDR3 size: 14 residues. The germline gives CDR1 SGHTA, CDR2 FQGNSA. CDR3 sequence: CASSLTGGYDEQFF. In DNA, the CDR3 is TGTGCCAGCAGCCTGACAGGGGGCTACGATGAGCAGTTCTTC.

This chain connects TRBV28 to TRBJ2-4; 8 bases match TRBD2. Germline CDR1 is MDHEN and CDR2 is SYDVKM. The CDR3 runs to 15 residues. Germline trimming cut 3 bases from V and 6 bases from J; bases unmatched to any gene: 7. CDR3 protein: CASSFQRAGGNIQYF. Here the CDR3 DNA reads TGTGCCAGCAGTTTTCAACGGGCGGGGGGAAACATTCAGTACTTC. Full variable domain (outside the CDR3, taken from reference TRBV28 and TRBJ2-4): DVKVTQSSRYLVKRTGEKVFLECVQDMDHENMFWYRQDPGLGLRLIYFSYDVKMKEKGDIPEGYSVSREKKERFSLILESASTNQTSMYLCASSFQRAGGNIQYFGAGTRLSVL.

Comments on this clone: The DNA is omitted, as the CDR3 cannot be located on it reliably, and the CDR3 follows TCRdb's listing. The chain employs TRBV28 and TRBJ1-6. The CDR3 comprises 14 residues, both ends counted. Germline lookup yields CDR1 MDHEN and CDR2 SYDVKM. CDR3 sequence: CASSSPLHFEALHF.